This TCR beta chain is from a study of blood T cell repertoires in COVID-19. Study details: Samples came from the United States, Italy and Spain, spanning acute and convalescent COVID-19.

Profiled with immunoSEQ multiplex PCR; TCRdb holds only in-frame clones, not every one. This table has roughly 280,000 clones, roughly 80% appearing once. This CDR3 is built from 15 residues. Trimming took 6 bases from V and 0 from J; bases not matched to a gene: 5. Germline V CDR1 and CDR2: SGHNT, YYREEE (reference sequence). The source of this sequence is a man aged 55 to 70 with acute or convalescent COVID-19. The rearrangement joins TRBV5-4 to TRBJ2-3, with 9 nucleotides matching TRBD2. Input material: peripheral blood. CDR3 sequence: CASISSGGSTDTQYF. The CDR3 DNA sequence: TGTGCCAGCATCAGTAGCGGGGGTAGCACAGATACGCAGTATTTT.